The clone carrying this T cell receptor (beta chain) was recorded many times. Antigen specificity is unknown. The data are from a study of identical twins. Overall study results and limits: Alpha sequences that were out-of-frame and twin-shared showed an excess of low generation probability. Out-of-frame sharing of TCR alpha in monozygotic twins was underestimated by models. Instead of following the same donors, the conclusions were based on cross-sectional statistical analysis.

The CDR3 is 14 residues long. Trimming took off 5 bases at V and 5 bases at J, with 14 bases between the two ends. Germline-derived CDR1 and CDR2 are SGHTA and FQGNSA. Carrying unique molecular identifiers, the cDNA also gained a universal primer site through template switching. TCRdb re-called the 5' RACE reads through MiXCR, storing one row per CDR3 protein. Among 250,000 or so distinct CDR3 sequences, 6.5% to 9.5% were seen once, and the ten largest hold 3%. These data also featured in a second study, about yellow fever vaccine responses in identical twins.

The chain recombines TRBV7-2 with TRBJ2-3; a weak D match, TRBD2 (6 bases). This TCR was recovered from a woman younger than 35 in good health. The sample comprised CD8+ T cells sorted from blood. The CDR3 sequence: CASSPQPGEDTQYF. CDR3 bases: TGTGCCAGCAGCCCCCAACCGGGGGAAGATACGCAGTATTTT. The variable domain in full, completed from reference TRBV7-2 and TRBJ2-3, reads GAGVSQSPSNKVTEKGKDVELRCDPISGHTALYWYRQSLGQGLEFLIYFQGNSAPDKSGLPSDRFSAERTGGSVSTLTIQRTQQEDSAVYLCASSPQPGEDTQYFGPGTRLTVL.